This is a list of T cell receptor beta chains from one sample in a study of regulatory T cells in long-lasting Graves disease. TCRdb reprocessed the multiplex PCR reads with MiXCR, giving one entry per CDR3 protein. This table holds approximately 400,000 distinct CDR3 sequences, around 20% found once. Sequencing was performed on peripheral blood mononuclear cells (PBMCs), taken when the disease was refractory, from a patient treated with antithyroid drugs. The source of these receptors is a female donor with Graves disease. Each CDR3 is given with its conserved first and last residue. The D gene is left open where the match is weak. The listing skips clone size in some rows; elsewhere it reads once, few, many or a size class.

D	V	J	size	CDR3	DNA
TRBD1	TRBV27	TRBJ1-2	many	CASSPQGARGYTF	TGTGCCAGCAGTCCCCAGGGGGCGCGTGGCTACACCTTC
NA	TRBV18	TRBJ2-7	many	CASSPVPGYEQYF	TGTGCCAGCTCACCAGTCCCCGGCTACGAGCAGTACTTC
TRBD2	TRBV6-5	TRBJ2-7	few	CANSYWASGTWDSYEQYF	TGTGCCAACAGTTATTGGGCTAGCGGGACGTGGGACTCCTACGAGCAGTACTTC
NA	TRBV27	TRBJ1-1	few	CASSFRLGAGTEAFF	TGTGCCAGCAGTTTTAGGTTAGGCGCGGGGACTGAAGCTTTCTTT
TRBD1	TRBV6-5	TRBJ1-2	NA	CASSYSGTGTGYTF	TGTGCCAGCAGTTACTCCGGGACAGGGACAGGCTACACCTTC
NA	TRBV7-2	TRBJ1-1	many	CASSFRIDTEAFF	TGTGCCAGCAGCTTTCGGATAGACACTGAAGCTTTCTTT
TRBD1	TRBV5-4	TRBJ1-2	NA	CASSLDWDRANYGYTF	TGTGCCAGCAGCTTGGATTGGGACAGGGCTAACTATGGCTACACCTTC
NA	TRBV6-1	TRBJ1-5	many	CASSDGYQPQHF	TGTGCCAGCAGTGATGGGTATCAGCCCCAGCATTTT
NA	TRBV18	TRBJ2-2	many	CASSPPNTGELFF	TGTGCCAGCAGTCCACCGAACACCGGGGAGCTGTTTTTT
NA	TRBV6-5	TRBJ1-1	many	CASSYSLRHPNTEAFF	TGTGCCAGCAGTTACTCTCTTCGACACCCTAACACTGAAGCTTTCTTT
NA	TRBV11-1	TRBJ2-5	few	CASSMGVTVTQYF	TGTGCCAGCAGCATGGGGGTCACTGTGACCCAGTACTTC
TRBD2	TRBV12-3/TRBV12-4	TRBJ2-3	NA	CASRNSGRAFTSTDTQYF	TGTGCCAGCAGGAATAGCGGGAGGGCCTTTACAAGCACAGATACGCAGTATTTT
TRBD2	TRBV2	TRBJ2-7	many	CASSPDSGSSYEQYF	TGTGCCAGCAGTCCCGATAGCGGGAGTTCCTACGAGCAGTACTTC
NA	TRBV11-2	TRBJ2-7	many	CASSLDPGKDYEQYF	TGTGCCAGCAGCTTAGATCCGGGAAAAGACTACGAGCAGTACTTC
NA	TRBV20-1	TRBJ1-6	NA	CSARVDNSPLHF	TGCAGTGCTAGAGTGGATAATTCACCCCTCCACTTT
TRBD1	TRBV20-1	TRBJ1-5	NA	CSARFRDRVDQPQHF	TGCAGTGCTAGGTTCCGGGACAGGGTCGATCAGCCCCAGCATTTT
NA	TRBV20-1	TRBJ2-7	many	CSASPLAGYEQYF	TGCAGTGCTAGTCCCCTAGCTGGCTACGAGCAGTACTTC
TRBD2	TRBV5-5	TRBJ2-7	few	CASSLTTSGRAGEQYF	TGTGCCAGCAGCTTGACCACTAGCGGGAGGGCCGGGGAGCAGTACTTC
TRBD2	TRBV20-1	TRBJ2-5	NA	CSARDPGTSGGKETQYF	TGCAGTGCTAGAGACCCCGGGACTAGCGGGGGGAAAGAGACCCAGTACTTC
NA	TRBV7-2	TRBJ2-7	many	CASSPPAVPYEQYF	TGTGCCAGCTCACCACCGGCAGTGCCCTACGAGCAGTACTTC
TRBD2	TRBV19	TRBJ2-7	NA	CASSIGASGSSYEQYF	TGTGCCAGTAGTATAGGGGCTAGCGGGAGCTCCTACGAGCAGTACTTC
TRBD2	TRBV5-5	TRBJ2-5	few	CASSLVLAGGSETQYF	TGTGCCAGCAGCTTGGTTTTAGCGGGAGGGTCAGAGACCCAGTACTTC
TRBD1	TRBV20-1	TRBJ1-1	once	CSATGQRNTEAFF	TGCAGTGCTACGGGACAGCGGAACACTGAAGCTTTCTTT
TRBD1	TRBV2	TRBJ2-5	many	CASSEENGRQGAETQYF	TGTGCCAGCAGTGAAGAGAACGGTAGACAGGGGGCCGAGACCCAGTACTTC
NA	TRBV20-1	TRBJ2-2	NA	CSAGGPNTGELFF	TGCAGTGCTGGAGGCCCGAACACCGGGGAGCTGTTTTTT
NA	TRBV12-3/TRBV12-4	TRBJ1-6	NA	CASSLYLRTVASPLHF	TGTGCCAGCAGTTTATACTTAAGGACAGTAGCGTCACCCCTCCACTTT
TRBD1	TRBV14	TRBJ1-1	NA	CASSKGAGTGNTEAFF	TGTGCCAGCAGCAAGGGGGCCGGGACAGGGAACACTGAAGCTTTCTTT
NA	TRBV6-1	TRBJ1-1	many	CASSLTEGDTEAFF	TGTGCCAGCAGTCTCACAGAAGGAGACACTGAAGCTTTCTTT
NA	TRBV6-1	TRBJ1-2	few	CASTQYGYGYTF	TGTGCCAGCACCCAATACGGATATGGCTACACCTTC
TRBD1	TRBV27	TRBJ2-7	NA	CASSRPGTGAYEQYF	TGTGCCAGCAGTCGCCCCGGGACAGGAGCCTACGAGCAGTACTTC
TRBD2	TRBV7-2	TRBJ2-7	many	CASSSLTSGVREQYF	TGTGCCAGCAGCTCACTTACTAGCGGGGTCCGGGAGCAGTACTTC
TRBD2	TRBV12-3/TRBV12-4	TRBJ2-7	NA	CASSRLGGGDEQYF	TGTGCCAGCAGTCGGCTCGGGGGGGGGGACGAGCAGTACTTC
NA	TRBV28	TRBJ1-5	NA	CASGWVGQPQHF	TGTGCCAGCGGGTGGGTGGGGCAGCCCCAGCATTTT
NA	TRBV15	TRBJ2-1	NA	CATSRDRGEQFF	TGTGCCACCAGCAGAGACAGGGGTGAGCAGTTCTTC
TRBD2	TRBV28	TRBJ2-7	many	CASSWTSASYEQYF	TGTGCCAGCAGTTGGACTAGCGCCTCCTACGAGCAGTACTTC
TRBD1	TRBV12-3/TRBV12-4	TRBJ1-5	many	CASSRDRGGLGSNQPQHF	TGTGCCAGCAGCCGGGACAGGGGAGGTTTAGGGAGCAATCAGCCCCAGCATTTT
NA	TRBV7-2	TRBJ1-1	many	CASGTTVNTEAFF	TGTGCCAGCGGGACGACGGTGAACACTGAAGCTTTCTTT
NA	TRBV19	TRBJ2-6	few	CASSISASGANVLTF	TGTGCCAGTAGTATCAGCGCCTCTGGGGCCAACGTCCTGACTTTC
TRBD1	TRBV7-8	TRBJ1-6	few	CASRKGQAGSSYNSPLHF	TGTGCCAGCAGAAAAGGACAGGCGGGGAGCTCCTATAATTCACCCCTCCACTTT
NA	TRBV7-9	TRBJ2-5	NA	CASSPLGTQRQETQYF	TGTGCCAGCAGCCCTCTCGGGACCCAACGGCAGGAGACCCAGTACTTC
TRBD1	TRBV7-9	TRBJ2-7	many	CASSPTTGRPEQYF	TGTGCCAGCAGCCCAACGACAGGGCGTCCCGAGCAGTACTTC
NA	TRBV12-3/TRBV12-4	TRBJ2-2	NA	CASSVGQGPGELFF	TGTGCCAGCAGTGTGGGGCAGGGACCCGGGGAGCTGTTTTTT
NA	TRBV7-9	TRBJ1-1	few	CASSLNPEAFF	TGTGCCAGCAGCTTAAACCCTGAAGCTTTCTTT
NA	TRBV10-3	TRBJ1-1	few	CAITSGTSGGANTEAFF	TGTGCCATCACCTCCGGGACAAGTGGTGGAGCTAACACTGAAGCTTTCTTT
TRBD1	TRBV5-1	TRBJ2-4	few	CASRPGQGDLAKNIQYF	TGCGCCAGCAGACCGGGACAGGGTGATCTAGCCAAAAACATTCAGTACTTC
NA	TRBV5-1	TRBJ1-1	NA	CASMRDGNTEAFF	TGCGCCAGCATGAGAGACGGGAACACTGAAGCTTTCTTT
NA	TRBV30	TRBJ1-5	few	CAWSQGFNQPQHF	TGTGCCTGGAGTCAGGGTTTCAATCAGCCCCAGCATTTT
NA	TRBV28	TRBJ2-7	many	CASSFPGEKAYEQYF	TGTGCCAGCAGTTTTCCGGGGGAGAAGGCCTACGAGCAGTACTTC
NA	TRBV11-1	TRBJ2-5	NA	CASSSAGRRTQYF	TGTGCCAGCAGCTCCGCCGGTCGGCGGACCCAGTACTTC
NA	TRBV7-6	TRBJ1-1	NA	CASSWELVAGWNTEAFF	TGTGCCAGCAGCTGGGAGCTTGTCGCCGGGTGGAACACTGAAGCTTTCTTT
NA	TRBV7-8	TRBJ2-6	many	CASSQKQGSGANVLTF	TGTGCCAGCAGCCAGAAGCAGGGTTCTGGGGCCAACGTCCTGACTTTC
NA	TRBV30	TRBJ1-1	NA	CAWRIRGNTEAFF	TGTGCCTGGAGAATCCGGGGGAACACTGAAGCTTTCTTT
TRBD2	TRBV27	TRBJ2-1	NA	CASSPTELAGDNNEQFF	TGTGCCAGCAGTCCCACCGAGCTAGCGGGGGACAACAATGAGCAGTTCTTC
NA	TRBV29-1	TRBJ1-1	few	CSVGEAEAFF	TGCAGCGTGGGGGAAGCTGAAGCTTTCTTT
NA	TRBV29-1	TRBJ1-2	NA	CSVVGETGGYTF	TGCAGCGTTGTTGGAGAAACGGGTGGCTACACCTTC